The 30 T cell receptor beta chains in this list originate from one sample, sequenced in a study of T-cell memory formation after mild COVID-19. TCRdb called the 5' RACE reads again in MiXCR, with one record for every CDR3 protein. The table includes about 200,000 distinct CDR3 sequences, 9.5% detected once. The sequenced sample was PBMCs or a T cell subset sorted from them (not recorded which). These receptors were collected from a man aged 18 to 30 who had mild COVID-19 (a few samples of this study predate the infection). Cell type and time point are not known.

This clonotype was seen at least ten times. The rearrangement uses TRBV7-2 and TRBJ1-5; D gene unclear. This CDR3 has 15 residues. V lost 1 base, J lost 0 bases, and 7 bases lay in between. Germline V gives CDR1 SGHTA, CDR2 FQGNSA. DNA for the CDR3: TGTGCCAGCAGCTTAGTCCTGTATAGCAATCAGCCCCAGCATTTT. Its protein product is CASSLVLYSNQPQHF.

About this clonotype: A much bigger clone sits one base away, suggesting this may be a read error. CDR3 region: CASSPAAGSSGNNIYF. CDR3 coding DNA: TGTGCCAGCAGCCCCGCCGCAGGGAGCTCTGGAAACAACATATATTTT. The chain carries TRBV3-1 and TRBJ1-3; D possibly corresponds to TRBD1 (5 bases). The CDR3 is 16 residues long. Germline V gene data show CDR1 as LGHDT and CDR2 as YNNKEL (reference sequence).

The V call is TRBV6-5, the J call TRBJ1-3; 7 nucleotides match TRBD1. CDR1 is MNHEY, CDR2 SVGAGI, per germline. The CDR3 has 15 amino acids. The V and J ends lost 6 bases and 0 bases, in that order; junction bases with no gene match: 5. The CDR3 reads CASRSGGHSGNTIYF. The DNA for the CDR3 is TGTGCCAGCAGATCAGGGGGACACTCTGGAAACACCATATATTTT.

This clonotype showed up just a few times. CDR3 sequence: CASSLGGGPTNEQFF. The CDR3 nucleotides read TGCGCCAGCAGCTTGGGCGGGGGGCCGACCAATGAGCAGTTCTTC. This chain connects TRBV5-1 to TRBJ2-1, with 8 bases identical to TRBD2. The trim removed 0 bases at V and 6 bases at J, leaving 5 bases unmatched. Germline CDR1 is SGHRS and CDR2 is YFSETQ. The CDR3 extends over 15 amino acids. Full variable domain (outside the CDR3, taken from reference TRBV5-1 and TRBJ2-1): KAGVTQTPRYLIKTRGQQVTLSCSPISGHRSVSWYQQTPGQGLQFLFEYFSETQRNKGNFPGRFSGRQFSNSRSEMNVSTLELGDSALYLCASSLGGGPTNEQFFGPGTRLTVL.

This clonotype was seen ten or more times. V and J are TRBV7-9 and TRBJ2-3; no reliable D call. Trimming cost V 1 base and J 8 bases, with 13 bases left between them. This CDR3 is 14 amino acids long. CDR1 SEHNR and CDR2 FQNEAQ come from the germline V gene (reference sequence). The CDR3 is CASSLDVRFGTQYF. In DNA form, the CDR3 reads TGTGCCAGCAGCTTAGACGTCCGTTTCGGTACGCAGTATTTT.

The rearrangement joins TRBV6-1 to TRBJ1-1; D is uncertain. The V and J ends lost 6 bases and 9 bases respectively, with 20 bases between them. Germline V gene data show CDR1 as MNHNS and CDR2 as SASEGT. The CDR3 covers 14 residues. The CDR3 reads CASRTIAAGSKAFF. In nucleotides, the CDR3 is TGTGCCAGCAGGACCATAGCCGCCGGTAGTAAAGCTTTCTTT.

This clonotype was recorded at least ten times. CDR3 nucleotide sequence: TGTGCCAGCAGTCGAAGAGATACGCAGTATTTT. It specifies CASSRRDTQYF. The chain carries TRBV12-3 or TRBV12-4 and TRBJ2-3; D not resolved. V dropped 5 bases and J dropped 5 bases, with 5 bases sitting between them. The CDR3 has 11 residues.

The J gene is TRBJ2-2, the V gene TRBV5-1; D possibly corresponds to TRBD2 (5 bases). The V gene lost 7 bases and the J gene lost 3 bases, with 10 bases spanning the gap. From germline, CDR1 is SGHRS and CDR2 YFSETQ. The CDR3 is 13 residues long. CDR3 sequence reads: CASGQEDTGELFF. The CDR3 DNA reads as TGCGCCAGCGGGCAGGAGGACACCGGGGAGCTGTTTTTT.

The chain joins TRBV9 to TRBJ2-3; D uncertain. This CDR3 has 13 residues. Trimming took 0 bases from V and 2 from J, leaving 4 bases between them. The germline V gene encodes CDR1 SGDLS and CDR2 YYNGEE. CDR3 bases: TGTGCCAGCAGCGTAGCTCACACAGATACGCAGTATTTT. As protein: CASSVAHTDTQYF.

There are a few counts of this clonotype. This rearrangement joins TRBV20-1 to TRBJ2-3; 9 nucleotides match TRBD2. This CDR3 has 14 residues. Germline V gives CDR1 DFQATT, CDR2 SNEGSKA (reference sequence). The V segment lost 5 bases and the J segment 0 bases; nucleotides outside the gene matches: 3. CDR3 nucleotides: TGCAGTGCTTTGAGCGGGGGGAGCACAGATACGCAGTATTTT. Its protein product is CSALSGGSTDTQYF.

This clonotype occurred a few times. The gene calls are TRBV28 and TRBJ2-7; perhaps TRBD2 as D (6 bases). Trimming pared 5 bases from V and 9 bases from J, leaving 17 bases between. CDR3 length: 13 amino acids. Germline V gene lookup returns CDR1 MDHEN and CDR2 SYDVKM. The DNA of the CDR3 is TGTGCCAGCAGTAAAGAGGCAGAAGCGGGGCAGTACGTC. This gives the protein CASSKEAEAGQYV.

The sample holds a few counts of this clonotype. The gene calls are TRBV9 and TRBJ2-1; the D is unclear. The germline CDR1 and CDR2 sequences are SGDLS and YYNGEE. CDR3 size: 14 residues. Between the trimmed V and J ends, which lost 1 base and 4 bases, there was a span of 9 bases. The CDR3 DNA reads as TGTGCCAGCAGCGTACCCGGATCATACAATGAGCAGTTCTTC. It translates to CASSVPGSYNEQFF.

This clonotype was found a few times. This rearrangement joins TRBV6-2 or TRBV6-3 to TRBJ2-3; possible D gene TRBD1, 6 bases. The germline V gene has CDR1 MNHEY and CDR2 SVGEGT. The CDR3 is made up of 15 amino acids. Trimming stripped 1 base from V and 7 bases from J, with 15 bases between. In nucleotides, the CDR3 is TGTGCCAGCAGTTACTATTGGACAGCCGCTCATACGCAGTATTTT. Its translation is CASSYYWTAAHTQYF.

Only a few counts were recorded for this clonotype. The rearrangement links TRBV20-1 to TRBJ2-3, with D perhaps TRBD2 (5 bases). Between the trimmed V and J ends, which lost 6 bases and 5 bases, there was a span of 12 bases. Germline V gives CDR1 DFQATT, CDR2 SNEGSKA (reference sequence). The CDR3 has 12 amino acids. The CDR3 protein is CSARTRGDTQYF. CDR3 DNA: TGCAGTGCCCGGACTCGCGGAGATACGCAGTATTTT.

This clonotype turned up a few times. The V and J genes are TRBV20-1 and TRBJ2-1; TRBD2 aligns across 12 bases. Trimming cost V 7 bases and J 0 bases; bases outside gene matches: 7. The CDR3 runs to 16 residues. Germline V gives CDR1 DFQATT, CDR2 SNEGSKA (reference sequence). CDR3: CSVGLAGPSSYNEQFF. CDR3 nucleotide sequence: TGCAGTGTAGGACTAGCGGGGCCCTCCTCCTACAATGAGCAGTTCTTC.

This chain links TRBV7-2 with TRBJ1-6; perhaps TRBD1 as D (5 bases). Per germline, CDR1 SGHTA and CDR2 FQGNSA. V was cut by 5 bases and J by 9 bases, with 17 bases left in between. This CDR3 spans 15 amino acids. The CDR3 DNA follows: TGTGCCAGCAGCCCGAGGGACGGGACGCGTTCACCCCTCCACTTT. Its translation is CASSPRDGTRSPLHF. Looking up the rest from reference TRBV7-2 and TRBJ1-6 gives the full variable domain: GAGVSQSPSNKVTEKGKDVELRCDPISGHTALYWYRQSLGQGLEFLIYFQGNSAPDKSGLPSDRFSAERTGGSVSTLTIQRTQQEDSAVYLCASSPRDGTRSPLHFGNGTRLTVT.

The CDR3 DNA is TGTGCCAGCTCACCAAAGGACTCTGGAGCTTTCTTT. Amino acid sequence: CASSPKDSGAFF. This chain uses TRBV18 with TRBJ1-1; D gene unclear. From germline, CDR1 is KGHSH and CDR2 LQKENI. CDR3 length: 12 amino acids. V lost 2 bases and J lost 10, with 11 bases in between. The entire variable domain, with the rest obtained from reference TRBV18 and TRBJ1-1, is as follows: NAGVMQNPRHLVRRRGQEARLRCSPMKGHSHVYWYRQLPEEGLKFMVYLQKENIIDESGMPKERFSAEFPKEGPSILRIQQVVRGDSAAYFCASSPKDSGAFFGQGTRLTVV.

The V and J genes are TRBV6-5 and TRBJ2-1; 8 positions match TRBD2. CDR1 is MNHEY and CDR2 is SVGAGI in the germline V gene. V lost 6 bases and J lost 5; bases outside the gene matches: 3. CDR3 length equals 13 residues. DNA of the CDR3: TGTGCCAGCAGGCGGGGGGCCAACAATGAGCAGTTCTTC. Translated, it gives CASRRGANNEQFF.

This chain joins TRBV6-5 and TRBJ2-2, with TRBD2 as a possible D gene (5 bases). The CDR3 is made up of 14 amino acids. The germline V gene encodes CDR1 MNHEY and CDR2 SVGAGI. Trimming removed 6 bases from V and 5 bases from J, with 13 bases in between. CDR3 bases: TGTGCCAGCAGGCCGGGAACAGCAACCGGGGAGCTGTTTTTT. The encoded protein is CASRPGTATGELFF.

This clonotype was recorded a few times. The chain joins TRBV2 to TRBJ1-3; a weak D match, TRBD1 (5 bases). Germline V gene sequence: CDR1 SNHLY, CDR2 FYNNEI. The CDR3 extends over 15 amino acids. Trimming stripped 4 bases from V and 2 bases from J, with 12 bases between. CDR3 sequence reads: CASSVIRGPGNTIYF. The CDR3 coding sequence is TGTGCCAGCAGTGTTATAAGGGGTCCTGGAAACACCATATATTTT.

The chain uses TRBV11-2 and TRBJ1-2, with TRBD1 matching 7 bases. The V gene's germline CDR1 is SGHAT and CDR2 FQNNGV. There are 16 residues in the CDR3. J was trimmed by 0 bases and V by 6 bases; bases with no gene match: 10. CDR3 sequence: CASRSPGGKANYGYTF. CDR3 coding DNA: TGTGCCAGCAGGTCGCCAGGGGGGAAGGCTAACTATGGCTACACCTTC.

A few counts support this clonotype. The rearrangement joins TRBV20-1 to TRBJ2-3; 9 bases map to TRBD2. The ends lost 3 bases at V and 4 bases at J; junction bases unmatched: 14. From germline, CDR1 is DFQATT and CDR2 SNEGSKA (reference sequence). The CDR3 loop spans 17 amino acids. CDR3 DNA: TGCAGTGCTAGGAGGCCGCTAGCGGGGCAGAGGCCAGATACGCAGTATTTT. Its translation: CSARRPLAGQRPDTQYF.

This clonotype was counted a few times. This chain uses TRBV5-1 with TRBJ1-6, with no clear D. Germline lookup yields CDR1 SGHRS and CDR2 YFSETQ. V dropped 1 base and J dropped 5 bases, with 10 bases sitting between them. The CDR3 length is 15 residues. The CDR3 here is CASSLSAVNNSPLHF. DNA for the CDR3: TGCGCCAGCAGCTTGTCGGCAGTAAATAATTCACCCCTCCACTTT.

This clonotype was seen many times. This chain links TRBV6-5 with TRBJ2-5; 8 bases line up with TRBD1. This CDR3 has 13 amino acids. Germline V CDR1 and CDR2: MNHEY, SVGAGI. The junction had 3 bases not matched to a gene; V was cut back by 4 bases and J by 5 bases. CDR3 sequence: CASSFWTGETQYF. In DNA form, the CDR3 reads TGTGCCAGCAGTTTTTGGACAGGGGAGACCCAGTACTTC.

This clonotype was found a few times. The V gene is TRBV25-1, the J gene TRBJ2-7; a weak D match, TRBD1 (5 bases). The germline gives CDR1 MGHDK, CDR2 SYGVNS. V lost 10 bases to trimming and J lost 3 bases, with 19 bases between them. This CDR3 is built from 14 residues. The CDR3 is CATQGQGSIYEQYF. CDR3 nucleotides: TGTGCCACCCAGGGCCAGGGATCCATCTACGAGCAGTACTTC.

This clonotype was counted a few times. The rearrangement uses TRBV7-8 and TRBJ1-5; D not resolved. Between the trimmed V and J ends, which lost 1 base and 7 bases, there was a span of 11 bases. This CDR3 is 14 amino acids long. Germline V lookup: CDR1 SGHVS, CDR2 FQNEAQ. CDR3 amino acids: CASSLGTDAQPQHF. CDR3 DNA sequence: TGTGCCAGCAGCTTAGGCACAGATGCACAGCCCCAGCATTTT.

The chain recombines TRBV5-4 with TRBJ2-2; D may be TRBD1 (8 bases). CDR3 length equals 15 residues. Germline-derived CDR1 and CDR2 are SGHNT and YYREEE (reference sequence). Trimming took 3 bases from V and 3 from J, leaving 12 bases between them. Here the CDR3 reads CASSSTGGDTGELFF. The CDR3 coding sequence is TGTGCCAGCAGCTCAACAGGGGGGGACACCGGGGAGCTGTTTTTT.

Only a few counts were recorded for this clonotype. V gene TRBV7-2 combines with J gene TRBJ1-4, with TRBD1 identical over 7 bases. Unmatched junction bases numbered 10, after V lost 5 bases and J lost 7 bases. This CDR3 region has 15 residues. Germline V gene sequence: CDR1 SGHTA, CDR2 FQGNSA. The CDR3 loop is CASSPDRAPSEKLFF. The CDR3 DNA reads TGTGCCAGCAGCCCAGACAGGGCGCCATCTGAAAAACTGTTTTTT. Filled out from reference TRBV7-2 and TRBJ1-4, the complete variable domain reads GAGVSQSPSNKVTEKGKDVELRCDPISGHTALYWYRQSLGQGLEFLIYFQGNSAPDKSGLPSDRFSAERTGGSVSTLTIQRTQQEDSAVYLCASSPDRAPSEKLFFGSGTQLSVL.

This clonotype was found a few times. The chain employs TRBV11-3 and TRBJ1-1; possible D gene TRBD1, 5 bases. V shed 5 bases and J shed 1 base, with 17 bases lying between them. The length of the CDR3 is 16 residues. In germline, CDR1 is SGHNT, CDR2 YENEEA. The CDR3 sequence is CASSLGHSPGNTEAFF. CDR3 nucleotides: TGTGCCAGCAGCCTAGGACACTCACCCGGGAACACTGAAGCTTTCTTT.

V is TRBV7-2 and J is TRBJ2-3; TRBD2 matches 9 bases. V was clipped by 1 base and J by 4 bases; unmatched bases: 0. The CDR3 length is 14 residues. Germline values: CDR1 SGHTA, CDR2 FQGNSA. CDR3 region: CASSLGTSADTQYF. For the CDR3, the DNA is TGTGCCAGCAGCTTAGGGACTAGCGCAGATACGCAGTATTTT.